The subject of this entry is one TCR beta chain. The sample contains more than one DNA sequence encoding this CDR3. Trimming stripped 3 bases from V and 7 bases from J, with 8 bases between. This CDR3 is built from 13 residues. Germline V gene sequence: CDR1 SGDLS, CDR2 YYNGEE. This entry comes from a study of T cell responses to AZD1222 COVID-19 vaccine. Clones were read by immunoSEQ multiplex PCR, and TCRdb kept only the in-frame ones, dropping some. Its table lists 150,000 or so clones. This TCR derives from an adult in good health. This sequence joins TRBV9 and TRBJ1-6; weak D call: TRBD1 (6 bases). The sample consisted of peripheral blood. CDR3 DNA: TGTGCCAGCAGCGCGACAGGCAATTCACCCCTCCACTTT. It codes for CASSATGNSPLHF.